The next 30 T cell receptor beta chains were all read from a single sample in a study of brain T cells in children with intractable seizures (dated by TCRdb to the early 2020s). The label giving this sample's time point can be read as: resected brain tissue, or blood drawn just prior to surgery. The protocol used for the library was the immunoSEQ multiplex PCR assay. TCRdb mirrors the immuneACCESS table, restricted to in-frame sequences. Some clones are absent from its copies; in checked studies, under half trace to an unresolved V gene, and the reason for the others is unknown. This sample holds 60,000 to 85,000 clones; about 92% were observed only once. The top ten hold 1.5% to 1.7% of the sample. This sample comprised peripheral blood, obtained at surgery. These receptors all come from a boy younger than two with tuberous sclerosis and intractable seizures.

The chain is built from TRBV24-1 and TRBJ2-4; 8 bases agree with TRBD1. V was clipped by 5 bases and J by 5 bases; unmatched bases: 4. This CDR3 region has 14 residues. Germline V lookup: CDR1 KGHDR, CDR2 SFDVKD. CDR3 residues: CATSGAGGQNIQYF. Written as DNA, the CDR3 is TGTGCCACCAGTGGGGCAGGGGGCCAAAACATTCAGTACTTC.

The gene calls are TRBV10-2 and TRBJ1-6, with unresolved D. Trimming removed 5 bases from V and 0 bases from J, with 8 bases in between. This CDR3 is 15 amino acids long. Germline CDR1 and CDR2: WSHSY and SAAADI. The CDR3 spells CASSQRSSYNSPLHF. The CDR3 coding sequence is TGCGCCAGCAGTCAAAGAAGCTCCTATAATTCACCCCTCCACTTT.

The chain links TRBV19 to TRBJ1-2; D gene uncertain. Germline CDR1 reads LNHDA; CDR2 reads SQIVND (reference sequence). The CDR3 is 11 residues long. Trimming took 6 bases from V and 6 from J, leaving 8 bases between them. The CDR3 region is CASRGNNGYTF. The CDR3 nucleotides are TGTGCCAGTAGGGGAAACAATGGCTACACCTTC.

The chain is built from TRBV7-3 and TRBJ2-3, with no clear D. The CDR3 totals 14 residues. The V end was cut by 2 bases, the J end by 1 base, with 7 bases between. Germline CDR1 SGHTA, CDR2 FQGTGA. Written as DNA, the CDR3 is TGTGCCAGCAGCTTAGAGGCGGGCACAGATACGCAGTATTTT. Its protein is CASSLEAGTDTQYF.

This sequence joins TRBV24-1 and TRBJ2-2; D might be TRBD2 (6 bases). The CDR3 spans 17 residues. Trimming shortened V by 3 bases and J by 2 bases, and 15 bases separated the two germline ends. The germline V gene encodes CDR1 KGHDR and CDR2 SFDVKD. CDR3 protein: CATSDPWGGTNTGELFF. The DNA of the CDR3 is TGTGCCACCAGTGATCCCTGGGGCGGGACCAACACCGGGGAGCTGTTTTTT.

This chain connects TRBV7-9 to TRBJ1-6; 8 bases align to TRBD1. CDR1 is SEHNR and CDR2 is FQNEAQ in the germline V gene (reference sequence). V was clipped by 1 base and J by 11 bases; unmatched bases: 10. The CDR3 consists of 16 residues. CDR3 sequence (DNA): TGTGCCAGCAGCTTAGGCCCAGGGGGCAGACTTCCACCCCTCCACTTT. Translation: CASSLGPGGRLPPLHF. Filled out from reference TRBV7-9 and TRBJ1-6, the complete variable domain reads DTGVSQNPRHKITKRGQNVTFRCDPISEHNRLYWYRQTLGQGPEFLTYFQNEAQLEKSRLLSDRFSAERPKGSFSTLEIQRTEQGDSAMYLCASSLGPGGRLPPLHFGNGTRLTVT.

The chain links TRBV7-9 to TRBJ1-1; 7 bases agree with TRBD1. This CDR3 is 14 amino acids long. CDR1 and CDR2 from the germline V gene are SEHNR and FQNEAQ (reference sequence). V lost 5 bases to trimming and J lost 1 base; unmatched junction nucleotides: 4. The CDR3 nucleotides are TGTGCCAGCAGCGGGTACAGGGGGAACACTGAAGCTTTCTTT. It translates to CASSGYRGNTEAFF.

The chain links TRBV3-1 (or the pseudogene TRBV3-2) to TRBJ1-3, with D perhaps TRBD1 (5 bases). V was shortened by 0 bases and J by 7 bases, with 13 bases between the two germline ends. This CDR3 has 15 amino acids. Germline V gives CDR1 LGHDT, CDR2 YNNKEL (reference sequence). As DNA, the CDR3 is TGTGCCAGCAGCCAAGACAGGGTATTCGGGAACACCATATATTTT. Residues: CASSQDRVFGNTIYF.

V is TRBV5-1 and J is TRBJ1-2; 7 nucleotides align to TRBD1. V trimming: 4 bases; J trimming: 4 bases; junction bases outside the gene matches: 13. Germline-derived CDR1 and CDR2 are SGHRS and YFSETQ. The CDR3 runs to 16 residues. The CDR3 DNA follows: TGCGCCAGCAGCCCCTCCGCGGGACAGACCTTCTATGGCTACACCTTC. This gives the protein CASSPSAGQTFYGYTF.

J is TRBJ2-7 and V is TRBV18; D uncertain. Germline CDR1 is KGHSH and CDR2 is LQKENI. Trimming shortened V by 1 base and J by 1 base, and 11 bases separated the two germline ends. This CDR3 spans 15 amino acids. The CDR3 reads CASSPRNSRSYEQYF. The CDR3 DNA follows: TGTGCCAGCTCACCACGGAACAGCCGATCCTACGAGCAGTACTTC.

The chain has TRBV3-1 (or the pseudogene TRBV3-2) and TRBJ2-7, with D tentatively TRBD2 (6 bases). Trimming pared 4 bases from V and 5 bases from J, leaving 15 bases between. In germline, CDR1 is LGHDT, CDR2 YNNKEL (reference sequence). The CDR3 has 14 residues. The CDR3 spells CASSPPGSGHEQYF. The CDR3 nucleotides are TGTGCCAGCAGCCCCCCCGGGAGCGGGCACGAGCAGTACTTC.

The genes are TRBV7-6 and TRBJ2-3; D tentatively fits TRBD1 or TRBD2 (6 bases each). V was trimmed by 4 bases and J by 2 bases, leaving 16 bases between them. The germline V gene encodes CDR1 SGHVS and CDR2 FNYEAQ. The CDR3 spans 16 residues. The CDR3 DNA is TGTGCCAGCAGCTCGGCCCGGGGGCCATACACAGATACGCAGTATTTT. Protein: CASSSARGPYTDTQYF.

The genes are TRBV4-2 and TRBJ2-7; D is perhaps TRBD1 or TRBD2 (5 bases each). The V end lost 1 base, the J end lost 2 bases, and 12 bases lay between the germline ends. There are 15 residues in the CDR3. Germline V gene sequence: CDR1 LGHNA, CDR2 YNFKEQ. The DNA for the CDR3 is TGTGCCAGCAGCCAAGGGCTCGGGGACCCCTACGAGCAGTACTTC. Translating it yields CASSQGLGDPYEQYF.

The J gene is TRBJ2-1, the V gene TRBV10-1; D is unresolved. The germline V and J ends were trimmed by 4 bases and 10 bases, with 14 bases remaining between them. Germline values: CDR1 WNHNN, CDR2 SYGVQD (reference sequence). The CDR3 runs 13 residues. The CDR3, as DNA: TGCGCCAGCAGTGTGTCCATATCAGAGGAGCAGTTCTTC. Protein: CASSVSISEEQFF.

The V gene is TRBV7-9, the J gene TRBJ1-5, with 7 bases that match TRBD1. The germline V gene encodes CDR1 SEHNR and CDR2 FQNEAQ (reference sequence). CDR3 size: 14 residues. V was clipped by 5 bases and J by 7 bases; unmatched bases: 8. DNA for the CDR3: TGTGCCAGCAGCGCTACAGGGGAAGGACAGCCCCAGCATTTT. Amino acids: CASSATGEGQPQHF.

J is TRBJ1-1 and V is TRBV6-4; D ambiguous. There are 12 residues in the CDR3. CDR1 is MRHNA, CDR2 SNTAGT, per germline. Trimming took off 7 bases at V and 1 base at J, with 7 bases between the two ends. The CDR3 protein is CASNAKNTEAFF. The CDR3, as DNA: TGTGCCAGCAATGCAAAGAACACTGAAGCTTTCTTT.

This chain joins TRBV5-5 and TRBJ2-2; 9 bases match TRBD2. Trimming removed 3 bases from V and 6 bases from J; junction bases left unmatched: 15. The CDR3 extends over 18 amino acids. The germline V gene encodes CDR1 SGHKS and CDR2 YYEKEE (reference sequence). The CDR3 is CASSSLSGGGAVAGELFF. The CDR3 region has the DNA TGTGCCAGCAGCTCACTCTCGGGCGGGGGGGCCGTCGCCGGGGAGCTGTTTTTT.

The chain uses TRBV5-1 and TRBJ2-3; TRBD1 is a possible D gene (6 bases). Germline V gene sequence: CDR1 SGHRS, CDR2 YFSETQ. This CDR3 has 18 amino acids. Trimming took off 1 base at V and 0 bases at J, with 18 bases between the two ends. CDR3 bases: TGCGCCAGCAGCTTGTTTTCGGACAGCCTCTCTAGCACAGATACGCAGTATTTT. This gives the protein CASSLFSDSLSSTDTQYF.

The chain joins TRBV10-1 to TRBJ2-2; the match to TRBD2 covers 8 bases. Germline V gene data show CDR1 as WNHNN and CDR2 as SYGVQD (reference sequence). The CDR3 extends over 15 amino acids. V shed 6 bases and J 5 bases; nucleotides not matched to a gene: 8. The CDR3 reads CASSSTSVGTGELFF. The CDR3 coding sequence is TGCGCCAGCAGCTCGACTAGCGTAGGAACCGGGGAGCTGTTTTTT.

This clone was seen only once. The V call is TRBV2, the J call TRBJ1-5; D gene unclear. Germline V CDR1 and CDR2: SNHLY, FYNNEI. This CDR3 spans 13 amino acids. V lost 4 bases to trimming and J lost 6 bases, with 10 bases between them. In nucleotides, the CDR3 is TGTGCCAGCAGTGTGTCCATAAGTCAGCCCCAGCATTTT. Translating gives CASSVSISQPQHF.

The DNA for the CDR3 is TGTGCCAGCAGCTCGACAGGGGTGCGTGTTCACGAGCAGTACTTC. This encodes CASSSTGVRVHEQYF. This sequence joins TRBV7-9 and TRBJ2-7; TRBD1 matches at 8 bases. The CDR3 has 15 residues. V lost 4 bases, J lost 5 bases, and 10 bases stayed unmatched. Germline V gives CDR1 SEHNR, CDR2 FQNEAQ (reference sequence).

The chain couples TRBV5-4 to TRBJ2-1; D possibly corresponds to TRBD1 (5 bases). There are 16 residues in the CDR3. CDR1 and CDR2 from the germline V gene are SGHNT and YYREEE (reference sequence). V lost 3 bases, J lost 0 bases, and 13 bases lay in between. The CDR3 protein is CASSSDTMSSYNEQFF. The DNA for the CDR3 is TGTGCCAGCAGCTCGGACACCATGAGCTCCTACAATGAGCAGTTCTTC. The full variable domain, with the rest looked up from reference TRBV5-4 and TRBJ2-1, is ETGVTQSPTHLIKTRGQQVTLRCSSQSGHNTVSWYQQALGQGPQFIFQYYREEENGRGNFPPRFSGLQFPNYSSELNVNALELDDSALYLCASSSDTMSSYNEQFFGPGTRLTVL.

The CDR3 DNA follows: TGTGCCAGCATCCTCTTGGGGAGGCAGTTCTTC. It is translated as CASILLGRQFF. This chain links TRBV6-5 with TRBJ2-1; D is possibly TRBD2 (5 bases). V lost 7 bases to trimming and J lost 12 bases, with 13 bases between them. Germline loops: CDR1 MNHEY, CDR2 SVGAGI. This CDR3 has 11 amino acids.

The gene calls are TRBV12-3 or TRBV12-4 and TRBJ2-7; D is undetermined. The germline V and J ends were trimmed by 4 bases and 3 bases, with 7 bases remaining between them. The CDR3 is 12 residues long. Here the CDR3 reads CASSSLLYEQYF. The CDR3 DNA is TGTGCCAGCAGTTCACTACTCTACGAGCAGTACTTC.

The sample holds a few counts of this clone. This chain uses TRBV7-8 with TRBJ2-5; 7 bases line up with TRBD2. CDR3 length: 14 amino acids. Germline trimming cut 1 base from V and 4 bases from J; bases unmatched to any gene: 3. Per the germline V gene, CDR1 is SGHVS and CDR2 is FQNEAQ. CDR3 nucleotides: TGTGCCAGCAGCTTAGTCGGGGGGTCAGAGACCCAGTACTTC. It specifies CASSLVGGSETQYF. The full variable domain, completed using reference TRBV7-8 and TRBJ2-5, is GAGVSQSPRYKVAKRGQDVALRCDPISGHVSLFWYQQALGQGPEFLTYFQNEAQLDKSGLPSDRFFAERPEGSVSTLKIQRTQQEDSAVYLCASSLVGGSETQYFGPGTRLLVL.

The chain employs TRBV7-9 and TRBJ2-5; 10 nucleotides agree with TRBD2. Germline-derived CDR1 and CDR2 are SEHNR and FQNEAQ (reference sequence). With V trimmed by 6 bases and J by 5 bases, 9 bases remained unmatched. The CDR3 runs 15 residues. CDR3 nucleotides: TGTGCCAGCAGGCGAGCGGGGGGGCAGGTGGAGACCCAGTACTTC. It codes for CASRRAGGQVETQYF.

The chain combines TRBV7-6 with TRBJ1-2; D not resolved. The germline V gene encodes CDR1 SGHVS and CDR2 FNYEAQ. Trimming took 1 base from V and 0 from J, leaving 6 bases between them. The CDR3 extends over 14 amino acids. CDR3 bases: TGTGCCAGCAGCTTAGACGGAGCTAACTATGGCTACACCTTC. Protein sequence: CASSLDGANYGYTF.

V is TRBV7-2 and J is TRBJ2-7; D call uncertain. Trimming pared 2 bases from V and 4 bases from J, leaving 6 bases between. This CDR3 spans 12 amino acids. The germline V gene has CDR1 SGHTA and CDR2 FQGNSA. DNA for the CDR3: TGTGCCAGCAGCTTATTGTGGTACGAGCAGTACTTC. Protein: CASSLLWYEQYF.

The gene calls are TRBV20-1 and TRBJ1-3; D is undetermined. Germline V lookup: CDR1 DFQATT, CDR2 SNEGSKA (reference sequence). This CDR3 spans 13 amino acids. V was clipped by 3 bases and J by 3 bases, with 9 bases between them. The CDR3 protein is CSASEGFGNTIYF. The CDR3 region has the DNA TGCAGTGCTAGTGAGGGTTTTGGAAACACCATATATTTT.

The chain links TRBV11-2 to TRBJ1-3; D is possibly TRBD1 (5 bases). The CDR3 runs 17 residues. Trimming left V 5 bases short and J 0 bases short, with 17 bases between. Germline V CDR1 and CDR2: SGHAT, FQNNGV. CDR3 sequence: CASSLSPPGPSGNTIYF. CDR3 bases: TGTGCCAGCAGCCTCTCCCCTCCGGGACCCTCTGGAAACACCATATATTTT.